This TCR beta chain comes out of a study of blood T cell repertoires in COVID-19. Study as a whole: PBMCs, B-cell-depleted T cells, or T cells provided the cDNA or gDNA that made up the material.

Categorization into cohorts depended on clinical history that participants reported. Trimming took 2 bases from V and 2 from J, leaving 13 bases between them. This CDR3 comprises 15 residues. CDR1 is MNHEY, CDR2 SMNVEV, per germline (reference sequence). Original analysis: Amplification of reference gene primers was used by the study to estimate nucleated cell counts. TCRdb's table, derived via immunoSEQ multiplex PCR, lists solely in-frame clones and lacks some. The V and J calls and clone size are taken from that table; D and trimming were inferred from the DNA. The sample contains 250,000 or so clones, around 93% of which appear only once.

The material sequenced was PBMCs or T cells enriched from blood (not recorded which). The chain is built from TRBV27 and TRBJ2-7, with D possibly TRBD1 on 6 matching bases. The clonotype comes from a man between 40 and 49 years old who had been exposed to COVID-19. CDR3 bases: TGTGCCAGCAGTTTAGGGGGCATCCGAACCTACGAGCAGTACTTC. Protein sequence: CASSLGGIRTYEQYF.